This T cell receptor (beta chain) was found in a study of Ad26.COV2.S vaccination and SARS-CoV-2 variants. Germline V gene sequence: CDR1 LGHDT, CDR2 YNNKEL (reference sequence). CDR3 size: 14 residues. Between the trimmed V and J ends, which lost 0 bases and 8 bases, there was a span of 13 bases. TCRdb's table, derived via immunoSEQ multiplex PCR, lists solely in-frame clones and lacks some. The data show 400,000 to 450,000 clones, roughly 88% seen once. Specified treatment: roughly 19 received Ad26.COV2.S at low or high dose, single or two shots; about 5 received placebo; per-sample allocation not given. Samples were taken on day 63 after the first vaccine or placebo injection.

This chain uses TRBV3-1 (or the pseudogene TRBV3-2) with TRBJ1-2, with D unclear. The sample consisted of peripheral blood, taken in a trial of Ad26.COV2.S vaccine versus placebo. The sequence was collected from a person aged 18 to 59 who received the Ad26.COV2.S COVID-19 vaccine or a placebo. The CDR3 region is CASSQDNSGSGYTF. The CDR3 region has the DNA TGTGCCAGCAGCCAAGATAATTCGGGTTCGGGCTACACCTTC.